The sample holds a few counts of the clone carrying this TCR beta chain. Its cognate antigen is unknown. The sample originates from a study of cytomegalovirus exposure and HLA in healthy donors. V was cut by 0 bases and J by 6 bases, with 11 bases left in between. The CDR3 consists of 14 residues. Germline CDR1 reads LNHNV; CDR2 reads YYDKDF (reference sequence). PCR involved 60 Vbeta and 13 Jbeta primers. Only in-frame clones appear in the TCRdb table, and some are missing; sequencing was by immunoSEQ multiplex PCR. Of about 130,000 clones detected, 75% to 85% appear once; the ten largest clones hold 0.95% to 1.5%. Study results and caveats: Sequencing likely caused a cluster of highly shared sequence variants.

The source material was PBMCs. The clonotype comes from a girl aged 2 to 9 in good health and CMV-seronegative. The chain carries TRBV15 and TRBJ1-1, with D tentatively TRBD1 (5 bases). CDR3 bases: TGTGCCACCAGCAGAGACAGGGAGGCGGCTGAAGCTTTCTTT. Its protein product is CATSRDREAAEAFF.